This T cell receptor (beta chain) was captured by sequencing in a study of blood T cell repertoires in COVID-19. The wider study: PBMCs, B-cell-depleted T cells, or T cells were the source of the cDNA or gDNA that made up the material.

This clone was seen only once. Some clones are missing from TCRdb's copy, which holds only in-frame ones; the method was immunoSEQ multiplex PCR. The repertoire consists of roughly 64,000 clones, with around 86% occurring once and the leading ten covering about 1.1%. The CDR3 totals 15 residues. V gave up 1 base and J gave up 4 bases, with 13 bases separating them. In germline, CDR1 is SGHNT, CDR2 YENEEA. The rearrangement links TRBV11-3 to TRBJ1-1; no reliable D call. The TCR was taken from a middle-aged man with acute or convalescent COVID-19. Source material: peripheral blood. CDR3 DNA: TGTGCCAGCAGCTTAGGCCTGGGAGTAACCACTGAAGCTTTCTTT. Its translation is CASSLGLGVTTEAFF.